This TCR beta chain appears in the sequencing data of a study of tumor and adjacent non-tumor tissue in lung cancer. Study in general: Histology: 12 adenocarcinoma, 2 squamous cell carcinoma, 1 small cell lung cancer. On average, productive TCRbeta reads reached about 4 million per sample.

Study-wide results and limits: Compared with tumor, normal lung showed significantly lower TCR diversity.

As concerns this clonotype: Antigen: not known.

Three rounds of nested PCR, following a modified ARM-PCR protocol, produced the TCRbeta library. TCRdb redid the calling of the multiplex PCR reads with MiXCR, one entry per CDR3 protein. The top ten hold approximately 20% of the sample, which has 75,000 to 100,000 distinct CDR3 sequences, less than 75% seen once. The template was RNA from unsorted bulk tissue. The source of this sequence is a man between 60 and 70 years old with non-small cell lung cancer. Specimen: lung tumor tissue.

CDR3 amino acids: CSVPLEQGNFNEQFF. In nucleotides, the CDR3 is TGCAGTGTTCCTTTGGAACAGGGTAATTTCAATGAGCAGTTCTTC. The rearrangement joins TRBV20-1 to TRBJ2-1; D is perhaps TRBD1 (6 bases). V lost 7 bases to trimming and J lost 6 bases, with 22 bases between them. The germline V gene encodes CDR1 DFQATT and CDR2 SNEGSKA (reference sequence). The CDR3 has 15 residues.